This T cell receptor (beta chain) emerged from a study of cytomegalovirus exposure and HLA in healthy donors (dated by TCRdb to 2016 to 2017). Study-level background: An earlier analysis of more than 550 of the donors reported about 300 Gb of sequence data and 100 million to 120 million unique TCR beta sequences obtained from around 190 million T cells. About 280 gigabases of sequencing data and around 85 million unique TCR sequences made up an early release that covered approximately 620 HLA-typed donors. Of the roughly 400 genotyped donors, approximately 80% fell in the genetic ancestry cluster associated with self-reported Caucasian donors. The study aimed to test whether cataloging public T cell receptors could reveal signatures of past pathogen exposure. The T cell repertoires of 550 to 850 subjects were profiled by immunosequencing and related to cytomegalovirus serostatus. A separate validation cohort of 90 to 150 different subjects was used in addition to the approximately 700-subject first cohort. The study combined high-throughput TCR immunosequencing, statistical association of individual TCRs with disease status, and machine learning to predict cytomegalovirus infection status. A later analysis re-analyzed previously published TCR beta repertoires from 660 or so donors and added high-resolution HLA genotyping to study TCR occurrence patterns. The later analysis used no new phenotypic data to find candidate immune exposures, relying instead on TCR beta sequences and their occurrence across donors. An earlier analysis of around 540 of the donors applied high-throughput TCR beta sequencing to assess whether each TCR beta V gene segment acted as functional or pseudogenic. Alongside the repertoire data, information on donor age, sex, ethnicity and CMV serostatus was compiled. A later genetic analysis took genome-wide SNP genotypes for about three fifths of the roughly 700 donors and used that subset as a discovery cohort. All discovery cohort repertoires had been generated using a single sequencing platform. Class I and class II HLA loci were covered by the typing at four-digit resolution. The number of typed donors differed by locus: about 620-630 for A, B, C, DRB1 and DQB1; approximately 540 for DQA1; 606 for DPA1; and roughly 450 for DPB1. Five DR-DQ haplotypes were handled as single units for association and clustering, since linkage in the cohort was strong. On average, around 200,000 unique TCR beta nucleotide sequences were sequenced per donor among a few hundred genotyped donors of the cohort, with roughly a sixth of those sequences being non-productive.

Receptor amplification or capture employed the immunoSEQ multiplex PCR assay. The multiplex PCR relied on a mix of 60 forward primers for TCR Vbeta segments and 13 reverse primers for TCR Jbeta segments. The CDR3 region of rearranged TCR beta genes was amplified from genomic DNA with a multiplex PCR assay. The amplified TCR beta libraries were sequenced on the Illumina HiSeq System as 87-base-pair reads. Concerning the study's data processing: A later analysis tallied tens of millions of unique TCR beta chains across the 666 repertoires, and approximately 12 million of those chains were shared by two or more donors. A nearest-neighbor algorithm error-corrected the raw reads and collapsed the reads into unique sequences, merging closely related sequences to remove PCR and sequencing errors. To assign V, D and J gene segments, CDR3 sequences were aligned to IMGT reference sequences. Each retained sequence needed at least a six-nucleotide match to both a V gene segment and a J gene segment. Rearrangements were classified as productive when the CDR3 lacked stop codons and remained in frame with V and J, and all other rearrangements were classified as non-productive. Following IMGT convention, CDR3 was defined as the stretch from the second conserved V-encoded cysteine up to the conserved J-encoded phenylalanine. The earlier analysis of approximately 590 of the donors excluded any sequence lacking an unambiguous match to a single V gene segment. In an earlier analysis of 587 of the donors, V segments were called functional above 56.7% productive rearrangements and were called segregating when the between-donor standard deviation exceeded 5%. To diagnose cytomegalovirus status from the catalog of TCR beta chain sequences, a statistical classification framework was built. A later analysis assigned V and J genes by comparing TCR nucleotide sequences with IMGT/GENE-DB human TR gene sequences. In a later analysis, CDR3 sequences and most-parsimonious VDJ recombination scenarios were assigned using the TCRdist pipeline. In a later analysis, each TCR beta chain was defined by its CDR3 amino acid sequence together with its V-gene family, and reads lacking a unique V-gene family were excluded. A later analysis removed 592 highly shared, low-generation-probability nucleotide sequences to deal with suspected cross-contamination and a sequencing artifact. A later analysis calculated a clonal expansion index for each public chain from normalized within-repertoire ranks of inferred template counts. In a later analysis, generation probabilities were computed using a VDJ recombination model fitted to out-of-frame rearrangements, and the results were checked against IGoR. Hypergeometric tests were used in a later analysis to score TCR-TCR, TCR-HLA and TCR-CMV co-occurrence, with a repertoire-size bias correction applied to the TCR pairs. A later analysis estimated false discovery rates by permuting HLA or CMV assignments 20 times. In a later analysis, co-occurring TCRs were grouped using DBSCAN, with TCRdist sequence similarity added in when clustering inside HLA-allele-positive subsets. Co-occurrence clustering excluded repertoires with fewer than 30,000 or more than 120,000 public chains, plus five with anomalous nucleotide sharing. TCRdb limited this immuneACCESS table to in-frame rearrangements with V and J called. A share of clones is missing; checked studies link under half to unresolved V genes, and the rest is unexplained. V, J and clone size are taken as reported in that table, and D and trimming were inferred from the DNA itself. The sample table contains 25,000 to 30,000 clones; only one count was recorded for 70% of them. The ten largest clones take up 3.5% to 4.5% of the sample.

Trimming at the junction amounts to 11 bases on V and 0 bases on J, and the germline ends lie 13 bases apart. Per the germline V gene (reference sequence), SEHNR is the CDR1 and FQNEAQ is the CDR2. The CDR3 starts with the cysteine, ends with the phenylalanine, and has 13 residues. Just the 39-base CDR3 DNA is kept, in frame starting at base 1. The paper's findings and limits, for the study overall: Across donors, most TCR sequences were observed very rarely, whereas some public TCRs were present in many individuals. Correlated functional status among segregating V segments might be attributable to linkage disequilibrium, but an unknown experimental factor could not be ruled out. A cluster of highly shared sequence variants was judged likely to be a technical artifact of the sequencing pipeline. Sequencing depth was assumed to be roughly uniform across donors in the presence/absence analyses, though that assumption may not hold. About 17 rarely observed V segments, including chromosome 9 orphons, were excluded from the earlier analysis of approximately 500 of the donors because counts were too low. Several of the top co-occurrence clusters appeared to be linked to parvovirus B19, influenza, CMV and Epstein-Barr virus, according to a later analysis. According to a later analysis, TCR association rates differed among HLA loci, with DRB1 alleles showing the most associated TCRs and HLA-C alleles showing the fewest. Cytomegalovirus status was reported to be diagnosed by the classifier with high specificity and sensitivity in both the original and validation cohorts. CMV serostatus was the only immune exposure information available for the cohort. HLA typing was unavailable for some donors at each locus, so association tests used only the typed subset. In a later genetic analysis, fewer N-insertions in productive TCRs were reported among donors in an Asian-associated ancestry cluster than the approximately 670-donor mean. When HLA alleles, especially DR and DQ, strongly co-occurred, attributing TCR associations to individual alleles was difficult. V-gene and J-gene trimming of TCR beta chains was associated with a missense DCLRE1C variant in a later genetic analysis, and the association was replicated in an independent cohort. Some IMGT-functional V segments, including TRBV6-2 and TRBV6-3, could not be distinguished by the 87-base-pair reads and were therefore excluded. In a later analysis, HLA-associated TCR beta chains showed more clonal expansion and lower generation probabilities than non-associated chains that were equally common. The authors suggested that the approach could potentially be extended to other disease states and immunological phenotypes. The cohort was sequenced for TCR beta chains only, and without alpha or paired-chain data the features that could be detected were limited. A further reported finding was that TCR beta sequences accurately predicted the HLA-A and HLA-B alleles for most subjects in the first cohort. The study listed approximately 160 TCR beta chains as associated with cytomegalovirus. A later analysis associated 16,951 TCR beta sequences with specific HLA alleles at a false discovery rate of 0.05. In a later analysis, most CMV-associated TCR beta chains were found to appear HLA-restricted, with HLA associations seemingly driven largely by CMV exposure. Three of the identified cytomegalovirus-associated TCR beta chains were confirmed in vitro to be specific for cytomegalovirus antigens. In an earlier analysis of about 540 of the donors, most TCR beta V segments were observed in productive rearrangements about 87% or about 30% of the time, broadly matching IMGT annotations.

The cohort was made up of about 670 healthy bone marrow donors. Cohort members were all nominally healthy when sampled, although unrecorded immune exposures were likely present. The donor was CMV seronegative and was included in the group of several hundred seronegative cohort members. Every donor gave a peripheral blood sample, and the peripheral blood mononuclear cells from that sample were used for TCR beta sequencing. The Qiagen DNeasy Blood Extraction Kit was used to extract genomic DNA from the blood cell samples. Remarks on this clone: Its antigen remains unidentified. Qualities for individual bases were not recorded, and no much larger clone is one base off.

Sample: PBMCs. The clonotype was recovered from a woman in her 50s in good health and CMV-seronegative. The sequence is built from TRBV7-9 and TRBJ1-1; TRBD1 is possibly the D segment (6 matching bases). CDR3 region: CAASRGMNTEAFF. The sequence in DNA is TGTGCCGCCTCCAGGGGAATGAACACTGAAGCTTTCTTT.